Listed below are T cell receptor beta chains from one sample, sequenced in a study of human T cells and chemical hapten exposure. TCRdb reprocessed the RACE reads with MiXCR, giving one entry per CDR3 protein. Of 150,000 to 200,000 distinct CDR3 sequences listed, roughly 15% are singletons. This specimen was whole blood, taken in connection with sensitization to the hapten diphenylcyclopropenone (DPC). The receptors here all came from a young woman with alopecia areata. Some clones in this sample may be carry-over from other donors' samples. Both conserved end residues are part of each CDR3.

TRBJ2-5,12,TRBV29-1,CSVEDRAETQYF
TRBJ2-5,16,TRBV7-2,CASSLMAGGSQETQYF
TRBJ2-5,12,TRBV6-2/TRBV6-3,CASANSQETQYF
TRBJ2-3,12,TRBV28,CASTHLGDTQYF
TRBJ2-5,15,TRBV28,CASSDHETEEETQYF
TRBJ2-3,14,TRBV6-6,CASSPGTITDTQYF
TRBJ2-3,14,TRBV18,CASSPPSQTDTQYF
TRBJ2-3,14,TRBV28,CASRSTGVENTQYF
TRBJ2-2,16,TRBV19,CASSIKARANTGELFF
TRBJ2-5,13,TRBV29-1,CSAPHRARETQYF
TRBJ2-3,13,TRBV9,CASSVVATDTQYF
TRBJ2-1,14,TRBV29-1,CSVRDSNSYNEQFF
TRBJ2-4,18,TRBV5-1,CASSYGTSGQVAKNIQYF
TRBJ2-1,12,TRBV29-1,CSAPTGRNEQFF
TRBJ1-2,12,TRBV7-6,CASSFSNSGYTF
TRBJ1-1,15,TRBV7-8,CASSSVTGGYTEAFF
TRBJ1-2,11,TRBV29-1,CSIGQVHGYTF
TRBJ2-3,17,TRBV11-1,CASSLGRDPRSTDTQYF
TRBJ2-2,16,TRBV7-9,CASSPTSGAHTGELFF
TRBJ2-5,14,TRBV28,CASSPRLAQETQYF